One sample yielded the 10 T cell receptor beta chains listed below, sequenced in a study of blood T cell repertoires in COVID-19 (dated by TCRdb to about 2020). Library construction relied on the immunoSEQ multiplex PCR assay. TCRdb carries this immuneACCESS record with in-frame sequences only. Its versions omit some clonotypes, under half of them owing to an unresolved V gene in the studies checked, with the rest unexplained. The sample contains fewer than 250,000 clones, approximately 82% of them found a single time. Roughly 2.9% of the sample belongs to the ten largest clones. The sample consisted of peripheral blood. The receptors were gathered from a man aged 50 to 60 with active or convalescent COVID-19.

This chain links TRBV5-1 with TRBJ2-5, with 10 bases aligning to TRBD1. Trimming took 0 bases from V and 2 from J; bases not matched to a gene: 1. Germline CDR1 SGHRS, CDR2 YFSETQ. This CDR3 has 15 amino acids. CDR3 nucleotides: TGCGCCAGCAGCTTGGGGGGACAGGGGCAAGAGACCCAGTACTTC. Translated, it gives CASSLGGQGQETQYF.

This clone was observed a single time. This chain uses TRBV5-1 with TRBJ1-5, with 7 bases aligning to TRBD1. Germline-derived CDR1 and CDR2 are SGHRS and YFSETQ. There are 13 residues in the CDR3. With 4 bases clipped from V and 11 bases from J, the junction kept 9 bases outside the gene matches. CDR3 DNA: TGCGCCAGCAGCGTAGAACCGGGACAGACCCAGCATTTT. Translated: CASSVEPGQTQHF. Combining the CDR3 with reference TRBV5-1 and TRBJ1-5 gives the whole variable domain KAGVTQTPRYLIKTRGQQVTLSCSPISGHRSVSWYQQTPGQGLQFLFEYFSETQRNKGNFPGRFSGRQFSNSRSEMNVSTLELGDSALYLCASSVEPGQTQHFGDGTRLSIL.

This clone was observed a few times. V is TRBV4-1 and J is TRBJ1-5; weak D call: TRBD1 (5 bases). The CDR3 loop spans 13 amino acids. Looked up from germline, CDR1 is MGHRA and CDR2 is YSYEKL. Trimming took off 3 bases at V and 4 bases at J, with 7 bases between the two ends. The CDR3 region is CASSHPGNQPQHF. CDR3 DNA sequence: TGCGCCAGCAGCCATCCAGGGAATCAGCCCCAGCATTTT.

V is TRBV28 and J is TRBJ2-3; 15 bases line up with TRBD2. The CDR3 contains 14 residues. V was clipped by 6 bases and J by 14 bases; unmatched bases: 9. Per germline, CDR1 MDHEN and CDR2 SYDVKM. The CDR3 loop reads CASSLGTSGRLVYF. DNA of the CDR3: TGTGCCAGCAGCCTTGGGACTAGCGGGAGGTTGGTGTATTTT.

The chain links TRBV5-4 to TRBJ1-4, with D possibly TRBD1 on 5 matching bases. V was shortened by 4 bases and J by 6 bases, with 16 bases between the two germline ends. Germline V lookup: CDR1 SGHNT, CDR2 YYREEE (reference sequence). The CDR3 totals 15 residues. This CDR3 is CASSHPDSKDEKLFF. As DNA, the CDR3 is TGTGCCAGCAGCCACCCTGACAGTAAGGATGAAAAACTGTTTTTT.

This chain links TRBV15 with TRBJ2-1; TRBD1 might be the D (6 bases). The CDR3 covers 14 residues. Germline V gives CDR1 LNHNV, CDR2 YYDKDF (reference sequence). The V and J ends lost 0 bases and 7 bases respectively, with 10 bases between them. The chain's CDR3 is CATSREYRENEQFF. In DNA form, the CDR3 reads TGTGCCACCAGCAGAGAATACAGGGAAAATGAGCAGTTCTTC.

The CDR3 protein is CASSGTVETQYF. CDR3 nucleotides: TGTGCCAGCAGCGGGACAGTGGAGACCCAGTACTTC. This rearrangement joins TRBV6-2 or TRBV6-3 to TRBJ2-5; 7 bases are a match to TRBD1. CDR3 length: 12 amino acids. J lost 5 bases, V lost 6 bases, and 3 bases had no gene match. Germline V gene data show CDR1 as MNHEY and CDR2 as SVGEGT.

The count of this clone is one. The CDR3 protein is CATSRRGLGQETQYF. CDR3 nucleotides: TGTGCCACCAGCAGAAGGGGTTTAGGACAAGAGACCCAGTACTTC. V and J are TRBV15 and TRBJ2-5; TRBD1 might be the D (5 bases). Germline values: CDR1 LNHNV, CDR2 YYDKDF (reference sequence). The CDR3 loop spans 15 amino acids. The V gene lost 2 bases and the J gene lost 2 bases, with 12 bases spanning the gap. Based on the CDR3 plus reference TRBV15 and TRBJ2-5, the full variable domain is DAMVIQNPRYQVTQFGKPVTLSCSQTLNHNVMYWYQQKSSQAPKLLFHYYDKDFNNEADTPDNFQSRRPNTSFCFLDIRSPGLGDTAMYLCATSRRGLGQETQYFGPGTRLLVL.

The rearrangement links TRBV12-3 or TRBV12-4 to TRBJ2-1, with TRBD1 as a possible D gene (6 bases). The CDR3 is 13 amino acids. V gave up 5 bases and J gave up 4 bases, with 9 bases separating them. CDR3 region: CASSRDTYNEQFF. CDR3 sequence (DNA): TGTGCCAGCAGTAGGGACACGTACAATGAGCAGTTCTTC.

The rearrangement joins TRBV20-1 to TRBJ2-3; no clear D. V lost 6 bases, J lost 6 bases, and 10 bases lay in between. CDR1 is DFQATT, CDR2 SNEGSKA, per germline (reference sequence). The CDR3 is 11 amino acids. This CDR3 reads CSAPESDTQYF. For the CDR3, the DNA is TGCAGTGCGCCGGAGTCGGATACGCAGTATTTT.